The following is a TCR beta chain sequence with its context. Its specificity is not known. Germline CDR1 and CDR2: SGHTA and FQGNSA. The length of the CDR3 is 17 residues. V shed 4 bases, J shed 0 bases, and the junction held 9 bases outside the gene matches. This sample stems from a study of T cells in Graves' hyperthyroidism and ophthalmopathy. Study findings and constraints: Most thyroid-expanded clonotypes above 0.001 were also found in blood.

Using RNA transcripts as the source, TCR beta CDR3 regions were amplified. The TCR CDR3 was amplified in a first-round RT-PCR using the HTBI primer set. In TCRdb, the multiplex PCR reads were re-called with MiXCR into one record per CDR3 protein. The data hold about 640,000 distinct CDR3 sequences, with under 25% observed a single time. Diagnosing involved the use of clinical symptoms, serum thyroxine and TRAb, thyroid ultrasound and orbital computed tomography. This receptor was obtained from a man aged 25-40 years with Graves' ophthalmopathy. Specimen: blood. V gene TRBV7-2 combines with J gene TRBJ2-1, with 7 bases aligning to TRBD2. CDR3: CASSSSPRGSSYNEQFF. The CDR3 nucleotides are TGTGCCAGCAGCTCATCCCCCCGCGGGAGCTCCTACAATGAGCAGTTCTTC.